Following are 22 T cell receptor beta chains from one sample sequenced in a study of T cells in Graves' hyperthyroidism and ophthalmopathy. What was amplified from RNA transcripts were TCR beta CDR3 regions. HTBI primers were the set used in a first-round RT-PCR of the TCR CDR3. TCRdb re-called the multiplex PCR reads with MiXCR, one entry per CDR3 protein. This table holds under 400,000 distinct CDR3 sequences, around 14% found once. The sequencing sample was made of blood. The receptor set was obtained from a woman in her sixties with Graves' hyperthyroidism.

Regarding this clonotype: Compared with germline, one end of the junction differs, possibly owing to a read error. This rearrangement joins TRBV14 to TRBJ2-3; tentatively, D is TRBD1 (6 bases). Germline CDR1 reads SGHDN; CDR2 reads FVKESK. The CDR3 covers 16 residues. Written as DNA, the CDR3 is TGTACCAGCAGCCAAGATTGGGGGCGACGGACAGATACGCAGTATTTT. Protein: CTSSQDWGRRTDTQYF.

Only a few counts were recorded for this clonotype. In DNA, the CDR3 is TGTGCCAGCAGTTTAACCAGCAATGAAAAACTGTTTTTT. It translates to CASSLTSNEKLFF. The chain uses TRBV27 and TRBJ1-4; D remains ambiguous. V dropped 2 bases and J dropped 5 bases, with 6 bases sitting between them. The CDR3 runs to 13 residues. Germline CDR1 reads MNHEY; CDR2 reads SMNVEV (reference sequence). Full variable domain (missing parts from reference TRBV27 and TRBJ1-4): EAQVTQNPRYLITVTGKKLTVTCSQNMNHEYMSWYRQDPGLGLRQIYYSMNVEVTDKGDVPEGYKVSRKEKRNFPLILESPSPNQTSLYFCASSLTSNEKLFFGSGTQLSVL.

This clonotype was seen repeatedly, ten times or more. This sequence joins TRBV10-3 and TRBJ2-1; D ambiguous. CDR1 and CDR2 (germline): ENHRY, SYGVKD. The length of the CDR3 is 15 residues. V lost 2 bases and J lost 6, with 14 bases in between. For the CDR3, the DNA is TGTGCCATCAGTGAGATTCGGGTATCGGCCAATGAGCAGTTCTTC. It translates to CAISEIRVSANEQFF.

This chain joins TRBV7-9 and TRBJ2-7; TRBD1 matches at 7 bases. The CDR3 extends over 13 amino acids. V dropped 7 bases and J dropped 5; count of bases not matched to a gene: 8. Per germline, CDR1 SEHNR and CDR2 FQNEAQ (reference sequence). The CDR3 DNA sequence: TGTGCCAGCAACTTCCTGGACAGGAACGAGCAGTACTTC. Translation gives CASNFLDRNEQYF.

Many counts were recorded for this clonotype. V gene TRBV11-3 combines with J gene TRBJ1-6; tentative D call: TRBD1 (5 bases). Germline V gene lookup returns CDR1 SGHNT and CDR2 YENEEA. Trimming removed 0 bases at V and 13 bases at J, with 13 bases between. This CDR3 is 14 amino acids long. The CDR3 region is CASSLESRAAPLHF. The CDR3 nucleotides are TGTGCCAGCAGCTTAGAGAGCAGGGCGGCCCCCCTCCACTTT.

The chain is built from TRBV6-1 and TRBJ2-3, with 15 bases identical to TRBD2. The CDR3 is made up of 17 amino acids. V shed 6 bases and J 5 bases; nucleotides not matched to a gene: 9. Germline lookup yields CDR1 MNHNS and CDR2 SASEGT. For the CDR3, the DNA is TGTGCCAGCAGCGACAGGACTAGCGGGAGGGCCATAGATACGCAGTATTTT. It encodes CASSDRTSGRAIDTQYF.

As concerns this clonotype: Mismatch with germline at one junction end may stem from a read error. This chain joins TRBV20-1 and TRBJ1-1, with D possibly matching TRBD1 (6 bases). Germline assignment: CDR1 DFQATT and CDR2 SNEGSKA (reference sequence). There are 14 residues in the CDR3. CDR3 loop: CSTSLLQGGTEAFF. The CDR3 nucleotides are TGCAGTACTAGTCTGCTACAGGGAGGGACTGAAGCTTTCTTT.

This clonotype was seen at least ten times. This rearrangement joins TRBV7-9 to TRBJ2-3, with a possible D match to TRBD2 (5 bases). Germline V gene data show CDR1 as SEHNR and CDR2 as FQNEAQ (reference sequence). The length of the CDR3 is 16 residues. Trimming removed 5 bases at V and 0 bases at J, with 15 bases between. CDR3: CASSPAGSYSTDTQYF. For the CDR3, the DNA is TGTGCCAGCAGCCCCGCTGGGAGTTACAGCACAGATACGCAGTATTTT.

V gene TRBV27 combines with J gene TRBJ1-2; D is ambiguous. In germline, CDR1 is MNHEY, CDR2 SMNVEV (reference sequence). This CDR3 is built from 12 residues. V shed 7 bases and J shed 8 bases, with 14 bases lying between them. The CDR3 region has the DNA TGTGCCAGCAAGGAGGGAACGATAGGCTACACCTTC. It is translated as CASKEGTIGYTF.

The chain recombines TRBV3-1 with TRBJ2-7, with a weak D call TRBD2 (5 bases). This CDR3 contains 15 residues. The V end was cut by 1 base, the J end by 3 bases, with 13 bases between. Germline CDR1 reads LGHDT; CDR2 reads YNNKEL (reference sequence). CDR3 coding DNA: TGTGCCAGCAGCCAAGCCCCGGGATCCCACTACGAGCAGTACTTC. Protein sequence: CASSQAPGSHYEQYF.

This clonotype was detected many times. The genes are TRBV24-1 and TRBJ2-1; no definite D call. Germline loops: CDR1 KGHDR, CDR2 SFDVKD. The V gene lost 0 bases and the J gene lost 6 bases, with 5 bases spanning the gap. The CDR3 covers 13 residues. The CDR3 here is CATSDLQRNEQFF. The CDR3 DNA reads as TGTGCCACCAGTGATTTGCAGCGCAATGAGCAGTTCTTC.

This clonotype came up many times. The rearrangement joins TRBV12-3 or TRBV12-4 to TRBJ1-5; unclear D gene. The CDR3 extends over 14 amino acids. V was clipped by 2 bases and J by 2 bases, with 7 bases between them. In nucleotides, the CDR3 is TGTGCCAGCAGTTTACCAGGAGGCAATCAGCCCCAGCATTTT. Protein: CASSLPGGNQPQHF.

This clonotype was seen many times. The rearrangement links TRBV29-1 to TRBJ2-3, with 8 bases identical to TRBD1. The CDR3 length is 16 residues. Germline V gives CDR1 SQVTM, CDR2 ANQGSEA. Trimming took 7 bases from V and 0 from J; bases not matched to a gene: 12. The CDR3 DNA reads TGCAGCGCCAGAGCTACCGGGACAGGTAGCACAGATACGCAGTATTTT. It codes for CSARATGTGSTDTQYF.

This clonotype was counted ten times or more. CDR3 amino acids: CASSLGHGLREQFF. CDR3 DNA: TGTGCCAGCAGCTTAGGGCATGGACTCCGGGAGCAGTTCTTC. The chain uses TRBV11-2 and TRBJ2-1; the D gene is possibly TRBD2 (5 bases). The CDR3 contains 14 residues. V lost 1 base and J 10 bases, leaving 14 bases between the germline ends. The germline V gene has CDR1 SGHAT and CDR2 FQNNGV.

This clonotype was recorded many times. CDR3 amino acids: CASSPLAGDTDTQYF. The CDR3 DNA follows: TGTGCCAGCTCACCACTCGCAGGGGACACAGATACGCAGTATTTT. The gene calls are TRBV18 and TRBJ2-3; perhaps TRBD1 as D (6 bases). V dropped 1 base and J dropped 2 bases, with 10 bases sitting between them. The CDR3 spans 15 residues. Germline-derived CDR1 and CDR2 are KGHSH and LQKENI.

This clonotype was recorded many times. The chain joins TRBV29-1 to TRBJ1-1; no definite D call. Germline assignment: CDR1 SQVTM and CDR2 ANQGSEA. This CDR3 comprises 13 residues. V was clipped by 4 bases and J by 0 bases, with 9 bases between them. CDR3 bases: TGCAGCGTTGTGCGACGTATGAACACTGAAGCTTTCTTT. Protein: CSVVRRMNTEAFF.

The genes are TRBV5-1 and TRBJ1-1; D ambiguous. Germline assignment: CDR1 SGHRS and CDR2 YFSETQ. Trimming cost V 2 bases and J 1 base, with 9 bases left between them. The CDR3 is made up of 14 amino acids. CDR3 nucleotides: TGCGCCAGCAGCTTTTACGCAGGGAACACTGAAGCTTTCTTT. Its protein product is CASSFYAGNTEAFF. Full variable domain (missing parts from reference TRBV5-1 and TRBJ1-1): KAGVTQTPRYLIKTRGQQVTLSCSPISGHRSVSWYQQTPGQGLQFLFEYFSETQRNKGNFPGRFSGRQFSNSRSEMNVSTLELGDSALYLCASSFYAGNTEAFFGQGTRLTVV.

This clonotype was counted at least ten times. V is TRBV3-1 and J is TRBJ1-3; tentatively, D is TRBD1 (6 bases). CDR3 size: 16 residues. The germline V and J ends were trimmed by 1 base and 0 bases, with 10 bases remaining between them. The V gene's germline CDR1 is LGHDT and CDR2 YNNKEL (reference sequence). This CDR3 reads CASSQVRTVSGNTIYF. CDR3 sequence (DNA): TGTGCCAGCAGCCAAGTCCGGACAGTCTCTGGAAACACCATATATTTT.

This clonotype was counted many times. This chain joins TRBV30 and TRBJ2-7, with TRBD1 as a possible D gene (5 bases). The CDR3 totals 13 residues. Germline V gives CDR1 GTSNPN, CDR2 SVGIG (reference sequence). V dropped 5 bases and J dropped 2 bases, with 13 bases sitting between them. This CDR3 is CAWGRGSTYEQYF. The CDR3 DNA sequence: TGTGCCTGGGGAAGGGGCAGCACCTACGAGCAGTACTTC.

This clonotype was observed at least ten times. The chain combines TRBV24-1 with TRBJ2-1; unclear D gene. Between the trimmed V and J ends, which lost 7 bases and 5 bases, there was a span of 14 bases. Germline V gene lookup returns CDR1 KGHDR and CDR2 SFDVKD. The CDR3 has 14 amino acids. Written as DNA, the CDR3 is TGTGCCACCAGCGACCTGGGTCGGAACAATGAGCAGTTCTTC. The encoded protein is CATSDLGRNNEQFF.

This chain links TRBV9 with TRBJ2-2; tentatively, D is TRBD2 (5 bases). From germline, CDR1 is SGDLS and CDR2 YYNGEE. The length of the CDR3 is 14 residues. V was trimmed by 5 bases and J by 2 bases, leaving 10 bases between them. Written as DNA, the CDR3 is TGTGCCAGCAGTAGTACGGGAAACACCGGGGAGCTGTTTTTT. This gives the protein CASSSTGNTGELFF.

V gene TRBV11-3 combines with J gene TRBJ2-6; no reliable D call. Trimming removed 7 bases at V and 0 bases at J, with 10 bases between. Germline V CDR1 and CDR2: SGHNT, YENEEA. CDR3 length equals 15 residues. CDR3 sequence reads: CASTTAFSGANVLTF. CDR3 coding DNA: TGTGCCAGCACCACAGCCTTCTCTGGGGCCAACGTCCTGACTTTC.